This is a list of T cell receptor beta chains from one sample in a study of blood T cell repertoires in COVID-19. Produced via immunoSEQ multiplex PCR; TCRdb's table is partial and in-frame only. The sample records 200,000 to 300,000 clones, roughly 86% being singletons. Sequenced: peripheral blood. Every receptor here comes from a human donor in a cohort sampled during active COVID-19. Both conserved end residues are part of each CDR3. D genes are given only for firm matches. The listing skips clone size in some rows; elsewhere it reads once, few, many or a size class.

d_gene: NA; v_gene: TRBV27; abundance: NA; j_gene: TRBJ2-7; CDR3nt: TGTGCCAGCAGTTGGGAGCTTGGTGGCTACGAGCAGTACTTC; CDR3aa: CASSWELGGYEQYF
d_gene: NA; v_gene: TRBV6-2/TRBV6-3; abundance: NA; j_gene: TRBJ1-2; CDR3nt: TGTGCCAGCACCCCGACGTGGCGGGGCAACTATGGCTACACCTTC; CDR3aa: CASTPTWRGNYGYTF
d_gene: TRBD2; v_gene: TRBV6-6; abundance: NA; j_gene: TRBJ2-5; CDR3nt: TGTGCCAGCAGATCGAGCGGGGGGGCCTTAGAGACCCAGTACTTC; CDR3aa: CASRSSGGALETQYF
d_gene: TRBD1; v_gene: TRBV6-5; abundance: NA; j_gene: TRBJ1-3; CDR3nt: TGTGCCAGCAGAAGGGGGCCTGGAAACACCATATATTTT; CDR3aa: CASRRGPGNTIYF
d_gene: TRBD1; v_gene: TRBV5-6; abundance: NA; j_gene: TRBJ1-5; CDR3nt: TGTGCCAGCAGCTCCGGACAGGAAGATCAGCCCCAGCATTTT; CDR3aa: CASSSGQEDQPQHF
d_gene: TRBD2; v_gene: TRBV7-2; abundance: NA; j_gene: TRBJ2-1; CDR3nt: TGTGCCAGCAGCCTCTCCGGGACTAGCGGGAGAGGGTACAATGAGCAGTTCTTC; CDR3aa: CASSLSGTSGRGYNEQFF
d_gene: TRBD1; v_gene: TRBV19; abundance: NA; j_gene: TRBJ1-5; CDR3nt: TGTGCCAGTAGTTCGGACAGGGGATATTATCAGCCCCAGCATTTT; CDR3aa: CASSSDRGYYQPQHF
d_gene: NA; v_gene: TRBV9; abundance: NA; j_gene: TRBJ1-1; CDR3nt: TGTGCCAGCAGCGGCGGTGGACAGAACACTGAAGCTTTCTTT; CDR3aa: CASSGGGQNTEAFF
d_gene: NA; v_gene: TRBV5-1; abundance: NA; j_gene: TRBJ1-3; CDR3nt: TGCGCCAGCAGCTTGTCCGGGGGGAACTTGCTCGCTGGAAACACCATATATTTT; CDR3aa: CASSLSGGNLLAGNTIYF
d_gene: TRBD2; v_gene: TRBV27; abundance: NA; j_gene: TRBJ2-7; CDR3nt: TGTGCCAGCAGTCCCGGGACTAGCGGGAGCGAGCAGTACTTC; CDR3aa: CASSPGTSGSEQYF
d_gene: NA; v_gene: TRBV19; abundance: few; j_gene: TRBJ1-2; CDR3nt: TGTGCCAGTAGTTCCCACAGGGACTACGACTATGGCTACACCTTC; CDR3aa: CASSSHRDYDYGYTF
d_gene: TRBD2; v_gene: TRBV5-1; abundance: NA; j_gene: TRBJ2-3; CDR3nt: TGCGCCAGCAGCTTGGTGGGGGTGGCGGGGGACTCCACAGATACGCAGTATTTT; CDR3aa: CASSLVGVAGDSTDTQYF
d_gene: NA; v_gene: TRBV3-1/TRBV3-2; abundance: NA; j_gene: TRBJ1-5; CDR3nt: TGTGCCAGCAGCCCACGCGGGGGAGGGCAGCCCCAGCATTTT; CDR3aa: CASSPRGGGQPQHF
d_gene: NA; v_gene: TRBV29-1; abundance: NA; j_gene: TRBJ2-7; CDR3nt: TGCAGCGTCGGGCTAGCTGACTACGAGCAGTACTTC; CDR3aa: CSVGLADYEQYF
d_gene: NA; v_gene: TRBV7-2; abundance: NA; j_gene: TRBJ2-2; CDR3nt: TGTGCCAGCAGCTTGCTTGCGGGGACGAACACCGGGGAGCTGTTTTTT; CDR3aa: CASSLLAGTNTGELFF
d_gene: TRBD2; v_gene: TRBV3-1/TRBV3-2; abundance: NA; j_gene: TRBJ2-7; CDR3nt: TGTGCCAGCAGCCAAGCGGGGGGGAGGTCCTACGAGCAGTACTTC; CDR3aa: CASSQAGGRSYEQYF
d_gene: TRBD1; v_gene: TRBV4-3; abundance: NA; j_gene: TRBJ2-7; CDR3nt: TGCGCCAGCAGCCAGCTCCGGGACAGGGGTACCTACGAGCAGTACTTC; CDR3aa: CASSQLRDRGTYEQYF
d_gene: NA; v_gene: TRBV6-2/TRBV6-3; abundance: few; j_gene: TRBJ1-1; CDR3nt: TGTGCCAGCAGTTTATACGAGGGCACTGAAGCTTTCTTT; CDR3aa: CASSLYEGTEAFF
d_gene: NA; v_gene: TRBV7-9; abundance: many; j_gene: TRBJ1-1; CDR3nt: TGTGCCAGCAGTCCTTATAACACTGAAGCTTTCTTT; CDR3aa: CASSPYNTEAFF
d_gene: NA; v_gene: TRBV28; abundance: NA; j_gene: TRBJ2-7; CDR3nt: TGTGCCAGCAGGGACCTCCCAGGGCAAACCCTTACTCACGAGCAGTACTTC; CDR3aa: CASRDLPGQTLTHEQYF
d_gene: TRBD1; v_gene: TRBV6-2/TRBV6-3; abundance: NA; j_gene: TRBJ2-7; CDR3nt: TGTGCCAGCAGTTCCGCCGGACAGGGACAATACGAGCAGTACTTC; CDR3aa: CASSSAGQGQYEQYF
d_gene: TRBD1; v_gene: TRBV27; abundance: NA; j_gene: TRBJ2-7; CDR3nt: TGTGCCAGCAGGTGGACAGGGACAAGCGAGCAGTACTTC; CDR3aa: CASRWTGTSEQYF
d_gene: TRBD2; v_gene: TRBV5-4; abundance: NA; j_gene: TRBJ2-7; CDR3nt: TGTGCCAGCAGCCCCACCGGGGGGAGGACGGGAGAGCAGTACTTC; CDR3aa: CASSPTGGRTGEQYF
d_gene: NA; v_gene: TRBV5-5; abundance: NA; j_gene: TRBJ1-1; CDR3nt: TGTGCCAGCAGCTTGATGCAGGTGAACACTGAAGCTTTCTTT; CDR3aa: CASSLMQVNTEAFF
d_gene: NA; v_gene: TRBV9; abundance: NA; j_gene: TRBJ2-7; CDR3nt: TGTGCCAGCAGCCCACAGACAGGTTCCTACGAGCAGTACTTC; CDR3aa: CASSPQTGSYEQYF
d_gene: NA; v_gene: TRBV5-1; abundance: NA; j_gene: TRBJ2-5; CDR3nt: TGCGCCAGCAGCGGGGACAATCAAGAGACCCAGTACTTC; CDR3aa: CASSGDNQETQYF
d_gene: TRBD1; v_gene: TRBV4-3; abundance: NA; j_gene: TRBJ2-7; CDR3nt: TGCGCCAGCAGCCAGGTCACCGGGACAGGGTCCTACGAGCAGTACTTC; CDR3aa: CASSQVTGTGSYEQYF
d_gene: NA; v_gene: TRBV27; abundance: NA; j_gene: TRBJ1-5; CDR3nt: TGTGCCAGCAGGGCTCGGCAGGGTAACAATCAGCCCCAGCATTTT; CDR3aa: CASRARQGNNQPQHF
d_gene: TRBD1; v_gene: TRBV13; abundance: NA; j_gene: TRBJ2-7; CDR3nt: TGTGCCAGCAGCTTACCGGGACAGGGGGCCTACGAGCAGTACTTC; CDR3aa: CASSLPGQGAYEQYF
d_gene: NA; v_gene: TRBV28; abundance: once; j_gene: TRBJ1-1; CDR3nt: TGTGCCACCCTTACTAGCGACCGGGGGGCTTTCTTT; CDR3aa: CATLTSDRGAFF
d_gene: TRBD1; v_gene: TRBV5-4; abundance: once; j_gene: TRBJ2-7; CDR3nt: TGTGCCAGCAGCTTGGGGGGACAGATAAGCTCCTACGAGCAGTACTTC; CDR3aa: CASSLGGQISSYEQYF
d_gene: NA; v_gene: TRBV3-1/TRBV3-2; abundance: NA; j_gene: TRBJ1-2; CDR3nt: TGTGCCAGCAGCCAAGATTTGGGGACAAGGGGGATCTATGGCTACACCTTC; CDR3aa: CASSQDLGTRGIYGYTF
d_gene: TRBD2; v_gene: TRBV7-8; abundance: NA; j_gene: TRBJ2-7; CDR3nt: TGTGCCAGCAGCGCGGGACTAGCGGGGGTTATCTACGAGCAGTACTTC; CDR3aa: CASSAGLAGVIYEQYF
d_gene: NA; v_gene: TRBV9; abundance: NA; j_gene: TRBJ2-7; CDR3nt: TGTGCCAGCAGCCCGGCAGGGCTATCCTACGAGCAGTACTTC; CDR3aa: CASSPAGLSYEQYF
d_gene: NA; v_gene: TRBV6-1; abundance: NA; j_gene: TRBJ2-7; CDR3nt: TGTGCCAGCAGTGAACCCCCATGGGGGGGCTCGGGCTCCTACGAGCAGTACTTC; CDR3aa: CASSEPPWGGSGSYEQYF
d_gene: TRBD2; v_gene: TRBV9; abundance: NA; j_gene: TRBJ2-2; CDR3nt: TGTGCCAGCAGCGTAGGCGCAGCGGGGGGGCCCGGGGAGCTGTTTTTT; CDR3aa: CASSVGAAGGPGELFF
d_gene: NA; v_gene: TRBV5-1; abundance: NA; j_gene: TRBJ1-1; CDR3nt: TGCGCCAGCAGCTTGGAAGGGGTCGGAGAAACTGAAGCTTTCTTT; CDR3aa: CASSLEGVGETEAFF
d_gene: NA; v_gene: TRBV11-3; abundance: NA; j_gene: TRBJ2-7; CDR3nt: TGTGCCAGCAGCTTGGCCAACTCCTACGAGCAGTACTTC; CDR3aa: CASSLANSYEQYF
d_gene: NA; v_gene: TRBV6-5; abundance: NA; j_gene: TRBJ1-6; CDR3nt: TGTGCCAGCAGTCCCCAAAATTCACCCCTCCACTTT; CDR3aa: CASSPQNSPLHF
d_gene: TRBD1; v_gene: TRBV28; abundance: NA; j_gene: TRBJ2-7; CDR3nt: TGTGCCACGGGGACAGGGGCCACCTACGAGCAGTACTTC; CDR3aa: CATGTGATYEQYF
d_gene: NA; v_gene: TRBV7-9; abundance: NA; j_gene: TRBJ2-7; CDR3nt: TGTGCCAGCAGAAACGAACGGGTTTACGAGCAGTACTTC; CDR3aa: CASRNERVYEQYF
d_gene: TRBD1; v_gene: TRBV18; abundance: NA; j_gene: TRBJ2-3; CDR3nt: TGTGCCAGCTCACCAAACAGGGGCCTCACAGATACGCAGTATTTT; CDR3aa: CASSPNRGLTDTQYF
d_gene: TRBD1; v_gene: TRBV10-3; abundance: NA; j_gene: TRBJ2-7; CDR3nt: TGTGCCACAGGGACAGGGGACGGGTACGAGCAGTACTTC; CDR3aa: CATGTGDGYEQYF
d_gene: NA; v_gene: TRBV7-3; abundance: NA; j_gene: TRBJ2-7; CDR3nt: TGTGCCAGCAGCTTTCTGAGGGGAACGACAGGCACCTACGAGCAGTACTTC; CDR3aa: CASSFLRGTTGTYEQYF
d_gene: NA; v_gene: TRBV28; abundance: once; j_gene: TRBJ1-2; CDR3nt: TGTGCCAGCAGTCCCCCCCCGCGTAATACCTATGGCTACACCTTC; CDR3aa: CASSPPPRNTYGYTF
d_gene: NA; v_gene: TRBV18; abundance: NA; j_gene: TRBJ1-4; CDR3nt: TGTGCCAGCTCACCACCAGACCCCGGGAGGGCAACTAATGAAAAACTGTTTTTT; CDR3aa: CASSPPDPGRATNEKLFF
d_gene: NA; v_gene: TRBV7-3; abundance: NA; j_gene: TRBJ1-2; CDR3nt: TGTGCCAGCAGCTTAAATAAGGATACAGATATTAGTGGCTACACCTTC; CDR3aa: CASSLNKDTDISGYTF